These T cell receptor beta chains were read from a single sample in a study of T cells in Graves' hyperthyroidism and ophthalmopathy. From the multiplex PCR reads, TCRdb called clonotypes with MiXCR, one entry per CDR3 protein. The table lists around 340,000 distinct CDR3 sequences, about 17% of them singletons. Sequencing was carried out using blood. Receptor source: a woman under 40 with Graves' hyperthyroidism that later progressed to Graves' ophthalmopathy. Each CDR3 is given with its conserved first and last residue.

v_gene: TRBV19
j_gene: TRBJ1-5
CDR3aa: CASSIGDRGGQPQHF

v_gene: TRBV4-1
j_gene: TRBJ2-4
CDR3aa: CASSLGGVLAKNIQYF

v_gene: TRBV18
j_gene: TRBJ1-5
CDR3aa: CASSPGAGHQPQHF

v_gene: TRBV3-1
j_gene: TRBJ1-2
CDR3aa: CASSQGLSRDRARGYTF

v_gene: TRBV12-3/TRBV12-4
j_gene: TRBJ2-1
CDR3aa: CASSFPPGGRNEQFF

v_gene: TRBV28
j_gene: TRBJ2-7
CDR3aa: CASSLATRPDYEQYF

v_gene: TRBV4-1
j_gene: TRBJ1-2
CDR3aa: CASSQDLGVVYGYTF

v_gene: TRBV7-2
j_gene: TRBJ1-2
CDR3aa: CASRQTTGKVGYTF

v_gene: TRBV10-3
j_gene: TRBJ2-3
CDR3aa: CAIGGQGASTDTQYF

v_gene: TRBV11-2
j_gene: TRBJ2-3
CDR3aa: CASSLAEAGRADTQYF

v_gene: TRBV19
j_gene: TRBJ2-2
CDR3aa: CASSSPSTNTGELFF

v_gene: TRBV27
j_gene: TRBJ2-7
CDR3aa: CASSPRTSGSGGQYF

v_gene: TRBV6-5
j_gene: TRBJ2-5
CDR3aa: CASSYAFGGQYQETQYF

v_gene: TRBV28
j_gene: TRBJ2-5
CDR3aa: CASTRRLGLAGQETQYF

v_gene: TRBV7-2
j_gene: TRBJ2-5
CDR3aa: CASSQSGGAGETQYF

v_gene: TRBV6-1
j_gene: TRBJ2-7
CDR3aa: CASIYGDRTYEQYF

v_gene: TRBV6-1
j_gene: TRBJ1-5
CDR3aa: CASRTGAGNNQPQHF

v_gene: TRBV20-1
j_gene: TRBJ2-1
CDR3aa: CSANRQGDEQFF

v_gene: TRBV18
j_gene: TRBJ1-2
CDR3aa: CASSRTGLDYGYTF

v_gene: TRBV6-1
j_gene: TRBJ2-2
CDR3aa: CASSYVGRTGELFF

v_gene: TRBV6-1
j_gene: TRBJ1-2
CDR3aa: CASSSDRVAGYTF

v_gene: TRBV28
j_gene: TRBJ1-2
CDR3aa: CASMWGGGNYGYTF

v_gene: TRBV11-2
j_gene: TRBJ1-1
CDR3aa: CASSPGRGITDAFF

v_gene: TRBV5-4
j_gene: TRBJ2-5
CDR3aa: CASSLSSGSQPRETQYF

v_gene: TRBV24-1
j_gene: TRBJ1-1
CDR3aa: CATSGTGGLNTEAFF

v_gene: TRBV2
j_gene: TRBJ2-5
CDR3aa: CASRLDSQETQYF

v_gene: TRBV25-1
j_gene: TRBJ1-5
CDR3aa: CASSDLLQGARRLSNQPQHF

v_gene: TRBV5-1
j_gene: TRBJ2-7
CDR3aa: CASSLEVRRYEQYF

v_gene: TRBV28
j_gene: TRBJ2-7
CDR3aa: CASSFRDRAYEQYF

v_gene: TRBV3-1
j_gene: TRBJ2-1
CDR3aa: CASSRQTSGEQFF

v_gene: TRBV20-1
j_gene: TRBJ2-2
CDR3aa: CSAGTGITGELFF

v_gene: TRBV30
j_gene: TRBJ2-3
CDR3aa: CAWSSTDRDSTDTQYF

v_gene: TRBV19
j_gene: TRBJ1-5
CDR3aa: CASTPPPDYQPQHF

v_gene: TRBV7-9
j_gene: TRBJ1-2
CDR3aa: CASSTDHYGYTF

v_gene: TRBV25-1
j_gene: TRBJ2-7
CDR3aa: CASSDGLGFYEQYF

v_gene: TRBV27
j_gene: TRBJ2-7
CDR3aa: CASSSIPRVFEQYF

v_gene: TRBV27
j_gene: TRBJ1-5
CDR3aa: CASSSLYADEAGQPQHF

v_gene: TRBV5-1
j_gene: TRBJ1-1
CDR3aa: CASSLGGTGQTEACF

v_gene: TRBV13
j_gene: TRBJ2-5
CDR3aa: CASSSRLGETQYF

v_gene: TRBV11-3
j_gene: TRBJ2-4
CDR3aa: CASSRRGEDIQYF

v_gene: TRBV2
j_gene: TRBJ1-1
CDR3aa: CASRHKNTEAFF

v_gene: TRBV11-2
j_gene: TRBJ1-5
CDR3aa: CASSLPDRGGNQPQHF

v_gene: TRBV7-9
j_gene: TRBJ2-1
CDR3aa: CASSLDRGGISNEQFF